The following is a T cell receptor (beta chain) sequence with its context. What it recognizes is unknown. Amplification of TCR beta CDR3 regions was performed using RNA transcripts as template. A first-round RT-PCR of the TCR CDR3 used the HTBI primer set. TCRdb re-derived calls from the multiplex PCR reads in MiXCR, one entry per CDR3 protein. This repertoire shows under 350,000 distinct CDR3 sequences, roughly a fifth found once; its top ten account for about 50%. CDR1 and CDR2 from the germline V gene are SGHRS and YFSETQ. The CDR3 covers 17 residues. V was clipped by 3 bases and J by 1 base, with 18 bases between them. The sample comes from a study of T cells in Graves' hyperthyroidism and ophthalmopathy. Overall study findings and caveats: Blood samples included most of the expanded thyroid clonotypes exceeding 0.001. Model output signaled ophthalmopathy a median around 6.9 months ahead of onset.

The study defined stable Graves' hyperthyroidism as no ophthalmopathy progression within 18 months. Exclusion of patients followed from uncontrolled infection, other autoimmune disease, pregnancy or lactation. The chain uses TRBV5-1 and TRBJ2-3; D perhaps matches TRBD1 (6 bases). The clonotype comes from a woman between 45 and 60 years old with Graves' hyperthyroidism. The sequencing sample was made of blood. The CDR3 nucleotides read TGCGCCAGCAGCTCGTCCACAGGGTGGTTGGGCACAGATACGCAGTATTTT. Translating gives CASSSSTGWLGTDTQYF.